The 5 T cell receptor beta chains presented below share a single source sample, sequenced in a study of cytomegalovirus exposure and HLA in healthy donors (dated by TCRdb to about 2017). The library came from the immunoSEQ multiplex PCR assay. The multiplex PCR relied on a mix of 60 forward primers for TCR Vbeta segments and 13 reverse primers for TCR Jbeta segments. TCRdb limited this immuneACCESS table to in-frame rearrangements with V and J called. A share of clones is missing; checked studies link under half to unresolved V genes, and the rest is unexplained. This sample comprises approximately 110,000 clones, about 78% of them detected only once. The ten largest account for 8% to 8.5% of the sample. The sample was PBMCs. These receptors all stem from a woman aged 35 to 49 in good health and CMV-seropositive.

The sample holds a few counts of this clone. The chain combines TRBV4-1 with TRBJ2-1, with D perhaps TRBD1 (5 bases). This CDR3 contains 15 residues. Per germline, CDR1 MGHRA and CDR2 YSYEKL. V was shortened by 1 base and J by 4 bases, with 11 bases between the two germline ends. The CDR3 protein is CASSQGYQGYNEQFF. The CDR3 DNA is TGCGCCAGCAGCCAAGGGTACCAGGGTTACAATGAGCAGTTCTTC.

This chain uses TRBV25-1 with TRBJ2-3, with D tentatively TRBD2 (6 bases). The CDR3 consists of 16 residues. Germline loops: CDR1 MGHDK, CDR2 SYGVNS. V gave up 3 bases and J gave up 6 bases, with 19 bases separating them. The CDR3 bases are TGTGCCAGCAGTGACCTTACAAGGGGACTCTCGGATACGCAGTATTTT. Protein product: CASSDLTRGLSDTQYF.

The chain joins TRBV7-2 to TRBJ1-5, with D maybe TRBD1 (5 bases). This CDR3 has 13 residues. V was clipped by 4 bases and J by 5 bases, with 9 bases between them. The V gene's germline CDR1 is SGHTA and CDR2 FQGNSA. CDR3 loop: CASSYSRDQPQHF. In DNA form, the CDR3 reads TGTGCCAGCAGCTATAGCAGGGATCAGCCCCAGCATTTT.

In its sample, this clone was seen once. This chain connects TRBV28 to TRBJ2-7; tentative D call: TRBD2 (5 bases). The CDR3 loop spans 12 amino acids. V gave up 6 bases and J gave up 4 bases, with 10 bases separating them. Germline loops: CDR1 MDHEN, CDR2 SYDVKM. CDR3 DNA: TGTGCCAGCAGCCAACTAGAATACGAGCAGTACTTC. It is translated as CASSQLEYEQYF.

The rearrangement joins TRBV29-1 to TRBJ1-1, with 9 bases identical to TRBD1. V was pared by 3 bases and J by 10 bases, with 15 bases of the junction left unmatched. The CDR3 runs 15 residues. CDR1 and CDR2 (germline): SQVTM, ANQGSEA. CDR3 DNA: TGCAGCGTTGATGGGGGACAGGGTCAAAGGGGTGTAGCTTTCTTT. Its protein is CSVDGGQGQRGVAFF.